Each of the 21 T cell receptor beta chains below was sequenced from the same sample in a study of CD8 T cells in Susac syndrome. RNA in amounts of about 0.5 to 1 ug was reverse transcribed with random hexamers. TCRdb re-called the immunoSEQ multiplex PCR reads with MiXCR, one entry per CDR3 protein. The table shows around 160,000 distinct CDR3 sequences, with around 94% occurring only once. The material sequenced was CD4+ T cells from PBMCs. The receptors shown here come from a human donor in good health.

This chain connects TRBV4-3 to TRBJ2-2, with D tentatively TRBD2 (5 bases). Deletions cut 3 bases from V and 7 bases from J, with 12 bases between. The CDR3 has 14 amino acids. Germline values: CDR1 LGHNA, CDR2 YSLEER. CDR3 protein: CASSQDPLGGELFF. The CDR3 DNA is TGCGCCAGCAGCCAGGACCCACTAGGCGGGGAGCTGTTTTTT.

The genes are TRBV20-1 and TRBJ2-3; D is unresolved. CDR3 length equals 11 residues. The germline gives CDR1 DFQATT, CDR2 SNEGSKA (reference sequence). V was trimmed by 2 bases and J by 5 bases, leaving 5 bases between them. This CDR3 is CSARLGDTQYF. Written as DNA, the CDR3 is TGCAGTGCTAGATTAGGAGATACGCAGTATTTT.

This chain links TRBV29-1 with TRBJ1-1; D is unclear. Germline values: CDR1 SQVTM, CDR2 ANQGSEA. The V end was cut by 7 bases, the J end by 4 bases, with 13 bases between. This CDR3 comprises 12 residues. The CDR3 is CSGSQAGTEAFF. The CDR3 DNA follows: TGCAGCGGGTCCCAGGCGGGCACTGAAGCTTTCTTT.

This clonotype was recorded a few times. V usage is TRBV7-8 and J usage is TRBJ2-2; no definite D call. The germline V gene encodes CDR1 SGHVS and CDR2 FQNEAQ. The CDR3 spans 13 residues. V was clipped by 0 bases and J by 6 bases, with 5 bases between them. In DNA, the CDR3 is TGTGCCAGCAGCTTAGCGAATGCCGGGGAGCTGTTTTTT. It specifies CASSLANAGELFF.

The V and J genes are TRBV29-1 and TRBJ1-2; D remains ambiguous. The germline V gene has CDR1 SQVTM and CDR2 ANQGSEA. The CDR3 loop spans 12 amino acids. With 2 bases removed from V and 3 bases from J, the gap between germline ends came to 7 bases. The CDR3 sequence is CSVEPRHYGYTF. In DNA, the CDR3 is TGCAGCGTTGAACCCCGGCACTATGGCTACACCTTC. The whole variable domain, filled in from reference TRBV29-1 and TRBJ1-2, reads SAVISQKPSRDICQRGTSLTIQCQVDSQVTMMFWYRQQPGQSLTLIATANQGSEATYESGFVIDKFPISRPNLTFSTLTVSNMSPEDSSIYLCSVEPRHYGYTFGSGTRLTVV.

This chain joins TRBV9 and TRBJ2-2; D remains ambiguous. The V and J ends lost 0 bases and 5 bases respectively, with 5 bases between them. Per the germline V gene, CDR1 is SGDLS and CDR2 is YYNGEE. The CDR3 runs 13 residues. CDR3 nucleotide sequence: TGTGCCAGCAGCGTAGACTTGACCGGGGAGCTGTTTTTT. Its translation: CASSVDLTGELFF.

This sequence joins TRBV15 and TRBJ2-4, with TRBD1 identical over 7 bases. CDR3 length equals 16 residues. With V trimmed by 5 bases and J by 0 bases, 7 bases remained unmatched. Per germline, CDR1 LNHNV and CDR2 YYDKDF (reference sequence). CDR3 sequence: CATSSRQGRAKNIQYF. For the CDR3, the DNA is TGTGCCACCAGCTCCCGACAGGGACGAGCCAAAAACATTCAGTACTTC.

The chain uses TRBV20-1 and TRBJ2-5, with D possibly TRBD1 on 5 matching bases. This CDR3 comprises 15 residues. V shed 0 bases and J shed 5 bases, with 16 bases lying between them. Germline CDR1 is DFQATT and CDR2 is SNEGSKA (reference sequence). The DNA of the CDR3 is TGCAGTGCTAGAGATCTCCAGGGTGGGTCGGAGACCCAGTACTTC. Its protein product is CSARDLQGGSETQYF.

V gene TRBV12-3 or TRBV12-4 combines with J gene TRBJ2-5; 10 bases align to TRBD2. V was pared by 5 bases and J by 2 bases, with 11 bases of the junction left unmatched. The CDR3 sequence is 17 residues long. CDR3 nucleotide sequence: TGTGCCAGCAGTGACCTTGGAGGACTAGCGGAACAAGAGACCCAGTACTTC. Its protein is CASSDLGGLAEQETQYF.

This clonotype came up once. The chain links TRBV29-1 to TRBJ2-3; D gene ambiguous. This CDR3 has 15 amino acids. Deletions cut 4 bases from V and 2 bases from J, with 16 bases between. Germline CDR1 is SQVTM and CDR2 is ANQGSEA. CDR3 region: CSVGVAGQNTDTQYF. As DNA, the CDR3 is TGCAGCGTTGGAGTGGCAGGCCAAAACACAGATACGCAGTATTTT.

The V gene is TRBV7-6, the J gene TRBJ2-2; either TRBD1 or TRBD2 may fit D (6 bases each). The V and J ends lost 5 bases and 6 bases respectively, with 10 bases between them. CDR1 is SGHVS and CDR2 is FNYEAQ in the germline V gene. CDR3 length equals 13 residues. The CDR3 here is CASSTGGAGELFF. The CDR3 region has the DNA TGTGCCAGCAGCACCGGGGGCGCCGGGGAGCTGTTTTTT.

The chain has TRBV5-1 and TRBJ1-1; possibly TRBD1 for D (5 bases). This CDR3 spans 14 amino acids. V was cut by 0 bases and J by 2 bases, with 8 bases left in between. Germline V gene data show CDR1 as SGHRS and CDR2 as YFSETQ. CDR3 nucleotides: TGCGCCAGCAGCTTGGACAGGCCTAACACTGAAGCTTTCTTT. This sequence encodes CASSLDRPNTEAFF.

The genes are TRBV29-1 and TRBJ1-1; 8 bases agree with TRBD1. Trimming cost V 5 bases and J 1 base; bases outside gene matches: 6. The CDR3 extends over 14 amino acids. Germline values: CDR1 SQVTM, CDR2 ANQGSEA. The CDR3 sequence: CSVLLDRANTEAFF. CDR3 nucleotide sequence: TGCAGCGTTCTCCTGGACAGGGCGAACACTGAAGCTTTCTTT.

In this sample, this clonotype turned up once. V is TRBV29-1 and J is TRBJ2-2; D not resolved. Germline V CDR1 and CDR2: SQVTM, ANQGSEA. This CDR3 is built from 14 residues. The V gene lost 3 bases and the J gene lost 4 bases, with 12 bases spanning the gap. The CDR3 DNA follows: TGCAGCGTTGATTCTGGGGTAGCCACCGGGGAGCTGTTTTTT. Its protein is CSVDSGVATGELFF.

J is TRBJ1-2 and V is TRBV6-4; possible D gene TRBD1, 5 bases. CDR1 and CDR2 (germline): MRHNA, SNTAGT. The CDR3 loop spans 16 amino acids. The V and J ends lost 4 bases and 0 bases respectively, with 15 bases between them. The CDR3 DNA reads as TGTGCCAGCAGTGGAGGGGAAGCGGGGGCTAACTATGGCTACACCTTC. It specifies CASSGGEAGANYGYTF.

This sequence joins TRBV9 and TRBJ2-3; D gene unclear. The CDR3 consists of 15 residues. The V gene's germline CDR1 is SGDLS and CDR2 YYNGEE. With 2 bases removed from V and 4 bases from J, the gap between germline ends came to 14 bases. The CDR3 DNA reads TGTGCCAGCAGCGTTAGCTCCCACGGTCCAGATACGCAGTATTTT. Residues: CASSVSSHGPDTQYF.

This CDR3 is CATSESGTTDTQYF. The CDR3 nucleotides read TGTGCCACCAGTGAATCCGGGACCACAGATACGCAGTATTTT. The J gene is TRBJ2-3, the V gene TRBV24-1; possibly TRBD1 or TRBD2 for D (5 bases each). V lost 4 bases and J 2 bases, leaving 9 bases between the germline ends. Germline CDR1 KGHDR, CDR2 SFDVKD. The CDR3 consists of 14 residues.

This rearrangement joins TRBV6-2 or TRBV6-3 to TRBJ2-2, with 8 bases matching TRBD1. Germline V CDR1 and CDR2: MNHEY, SVGEGT. V lost 6 bases and J lost 6; bases outside the gene matches: 15. This CDR3 comprises 17 residues. The CDR3 spells CASSAGTGRIDAGELFF. The CDR3 DNA reads as TGTGCCAGCAGCGCCGGGACAGGTCGGATAGATGCCGGGGAGCTGTTTTTT.

The chain combines TRBV20-1 with TRBJ2-3, with 11 bases fitting TRBD2. The CDR3 spans 14 residues. V trimming: 1 base; J trimming: 7 bases; junction bases outside the gene matches: 4. The germline V gene encodes CDR1 DFQATT and CDR2 SNEGSKA (reference sequence). In DNA form, the CDR3 reads TGCAGTGCTAGAGCCGGGACTAGCGGCCATACGCAGTATTTT. It specifies CSARAGTSGHTQYF.

V usage is TRBV9 and J usage is TRBJ1-2; D might be TRBD1 (5 bases). V dropped 1 base and J dropped 0 bases, with 10 bases sitting between them. In germline, CDR1 is SGDLS, CDR2 YYNGEE. This CDR3 is 15 amino acids long. The CDR3 is CASSVSGRANYGYTF. The CDR3, as DNA: TGTGCCAGCAGCGTATCGGGCAGGGCTAACTATGGCTACACCTTC.

This chain links TRBV9 with TRBJ2-6; D might be TRBD1 (5 bases). The CDR3 is 18 residues long. Germline V gene data show CDR1 as SGDLS and CDR2 as YYNGEE. Trimming pared 0 bases from V and 0 bases from J, leaving 13 bases between. CDR3 nucleotides: TGTGCCAGCAGCGTAGAATATTGGGGCTACTCTGGGGCCAACGTCCTGACTTTC. Translating gives CASSVEYWGYSGANVLTF. Filled out from reference TRBV9 and TRBJ2-6, the complete variable domain reads DSGVTQTPKHLITATGQRVTLRCSPRSGDLSVYWYQQSLDQGLQFLIQYYNGEERAKGNILERFSAQQFPDLHSELNLSSLELGDSALYFCASSVEYWGYSGANVLTFGAGSRLTVL.